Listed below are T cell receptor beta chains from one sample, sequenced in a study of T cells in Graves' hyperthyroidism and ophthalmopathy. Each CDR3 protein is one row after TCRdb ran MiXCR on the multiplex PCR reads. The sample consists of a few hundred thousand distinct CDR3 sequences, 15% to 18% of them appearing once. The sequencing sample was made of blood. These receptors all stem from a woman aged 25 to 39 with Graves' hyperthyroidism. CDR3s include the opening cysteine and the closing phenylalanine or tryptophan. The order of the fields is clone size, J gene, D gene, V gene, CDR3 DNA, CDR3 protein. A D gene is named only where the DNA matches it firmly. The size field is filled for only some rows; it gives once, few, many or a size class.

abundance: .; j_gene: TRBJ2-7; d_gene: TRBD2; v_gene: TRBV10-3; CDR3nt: TGTGCCACCGGGACTAGCGGACGCGGGCAGTACTTC; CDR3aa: CATGTSGRGQYF
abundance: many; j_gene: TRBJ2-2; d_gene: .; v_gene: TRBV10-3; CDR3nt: TGTGCCATCAGTGGGACCTCCAACACCACCGGGGAGCTGTTTTTT; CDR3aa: CAISGTSNTTGELFF
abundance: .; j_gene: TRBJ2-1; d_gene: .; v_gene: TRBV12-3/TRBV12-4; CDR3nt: TGTGCCAGCACCTCATCAGGCTCTGACGTGGGATTCTTC; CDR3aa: CASTSSGSDVGFF
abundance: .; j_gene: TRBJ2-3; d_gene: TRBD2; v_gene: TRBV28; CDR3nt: TGTGCCAGCAGTGACACTAGCGGGAGGGCGGATACGCAGTATTTT; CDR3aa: CASSDTSGRADTQYF
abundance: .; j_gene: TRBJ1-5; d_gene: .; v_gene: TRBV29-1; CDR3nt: TGCAGCGTTAGGTTTTTTGGCCATAGCAAACAGCCCCAGCATTTT; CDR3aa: CSVRFFGHSKQPQHF
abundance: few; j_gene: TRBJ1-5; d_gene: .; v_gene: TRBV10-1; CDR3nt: TGCGCCAGCAGTGATTCCCCTAATAGCAATCAGCCCCAGCATTTT; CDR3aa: CASSDSPNSNQPQHF
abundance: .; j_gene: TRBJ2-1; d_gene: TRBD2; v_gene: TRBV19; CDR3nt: TGTGCCAGTAGTGCCTGGGGAGGGATTTACAATGAGCAGTTCTTC; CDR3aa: CASSAWGGIYNEQFF
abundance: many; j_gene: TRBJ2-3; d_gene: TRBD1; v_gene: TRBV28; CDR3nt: TGTGCCAGCAGTCGCGGACAGGGGGTCACAGATACGCAGTATTTT; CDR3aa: CASSRGQGVTDTQYF
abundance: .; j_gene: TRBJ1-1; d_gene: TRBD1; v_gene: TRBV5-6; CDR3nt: TGTGCCAGCACCCTGGGACAGGGAACTGAAGCTTTCTTT; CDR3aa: CASTLGQGTEAFF
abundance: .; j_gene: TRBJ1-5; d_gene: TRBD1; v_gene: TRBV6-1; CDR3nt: TGTGCCAGCAGGTCCGGGACAGATAGCAATCAGCCCCAGCATTTT; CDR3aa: CASRSGTDSNQPQHF
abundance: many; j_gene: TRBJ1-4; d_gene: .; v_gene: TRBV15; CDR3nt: TGTGCCACCAGCAGAGATGGAGAGGCGGAGATGAAAAAGCTGTTTTTT; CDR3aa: CATSRDGEAEMKKLFF
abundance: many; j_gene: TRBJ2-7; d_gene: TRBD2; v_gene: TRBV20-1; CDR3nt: TGCAGTGCTAGAGATAACCGGGGGGGCTCCTACGAGCAGTACTTC; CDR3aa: CSARDNRGGSYEQYF
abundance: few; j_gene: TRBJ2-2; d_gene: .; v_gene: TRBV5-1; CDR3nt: TGCGCCAGCAGCTTGGCCACCGGCGTTATCACCGGGGAGCTGTTTTTT; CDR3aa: CASSLATGVITGELFF
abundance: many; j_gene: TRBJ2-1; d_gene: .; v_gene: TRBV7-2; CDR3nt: TGTGCCAGCAGTCCCCCGGGTCCCTACAATGAGCAGTTCTTC; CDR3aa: CASSPPGPYNEQFF
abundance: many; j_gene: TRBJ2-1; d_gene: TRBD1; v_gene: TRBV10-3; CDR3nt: TGTGCCATCCGACAGGGCGAGTACAATGAGCAGTTCTTC; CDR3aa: CAIRQGEYNEQFF
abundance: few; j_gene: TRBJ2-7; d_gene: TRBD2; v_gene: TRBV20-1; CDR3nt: TGCAGTGCTCTCCTCACTAGCGGGAGCTACGAGCAGTACTTC; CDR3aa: CSALLTSGSYEQYF
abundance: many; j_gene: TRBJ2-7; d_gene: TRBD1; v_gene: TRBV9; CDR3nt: TGTGCCAGCAGCCCGACAGGGGAGGACTACGAGCAGTACTTC; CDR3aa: CASSPTGEDYEQYF
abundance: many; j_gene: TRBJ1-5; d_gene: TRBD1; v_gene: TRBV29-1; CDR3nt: TGCAGCGTCTTAACAGGGGGGAATCAGCCCCAGCATTTT; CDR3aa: CSVLTGGNQPQHF
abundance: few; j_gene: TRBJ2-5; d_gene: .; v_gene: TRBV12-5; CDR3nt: TGTGCTAGTGGTTTGGTAGGGGAGACCCAGTACTTC; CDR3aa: CASGLVGETQYF
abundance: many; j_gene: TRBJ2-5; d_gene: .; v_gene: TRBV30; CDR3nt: TGTGCCTGGAGTTTGTCAGAGACCCAGTACTTC; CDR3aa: CAWSLSETQYF
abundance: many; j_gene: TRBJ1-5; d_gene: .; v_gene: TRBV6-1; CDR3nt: TGTGCCAGCACCAATGGTGGTCAGCCCCAGCATTTT; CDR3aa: CASTNGGQPQHF
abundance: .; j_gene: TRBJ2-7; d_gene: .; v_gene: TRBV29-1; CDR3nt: TGCAACGTTGAGGGTGGGCATCCCTACGAGCAGTACTTC; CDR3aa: CNVEGGHPYEQYF
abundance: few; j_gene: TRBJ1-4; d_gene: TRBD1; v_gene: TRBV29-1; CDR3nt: TGCAGCGTTGCCGGGACAGGGACTGAAAAACTGTTTTTT; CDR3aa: CSVAGTGTEKLFF
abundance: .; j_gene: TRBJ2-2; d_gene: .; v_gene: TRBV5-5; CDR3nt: TGTGCCAGCATCTCCACTGGGGCCGGGGAGCTGTTTTTT; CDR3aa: CASISTGAGELFF
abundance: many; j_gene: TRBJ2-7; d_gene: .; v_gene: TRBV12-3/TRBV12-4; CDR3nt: TGTGCCAGCAGTACCTGGGCCAGAGACGAGCAGTACTTC; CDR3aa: CASSTWARDEQYF
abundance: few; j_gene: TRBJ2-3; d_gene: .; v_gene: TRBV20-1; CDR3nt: TGCAGTGCTGACACCCGGGACGCATCCCCGGGAGATACGCAGTATTTT; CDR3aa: CSADTRDASPGDTQYF
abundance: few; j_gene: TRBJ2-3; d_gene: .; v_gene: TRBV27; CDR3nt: TGTGCCAGCAGTTTGGGCGTTGGTACAGATACGCAGTATTTT; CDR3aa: CASSLGVGTDTQYF
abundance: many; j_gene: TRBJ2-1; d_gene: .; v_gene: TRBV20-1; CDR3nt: TGCAGTGCTCCACGCAGCGGTGGTGAGCAGTTCTTC; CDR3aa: CSAPRSGGEQFF
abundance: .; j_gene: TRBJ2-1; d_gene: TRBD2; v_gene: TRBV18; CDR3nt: TGTGCCAGCTCACCACGTGCGGGAGTTGGGAGATCCTACAATGAGCAGTTCTTC; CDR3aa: CASSPRAGVGRSYNEQFF
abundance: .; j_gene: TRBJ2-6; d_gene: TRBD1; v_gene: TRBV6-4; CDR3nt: TGTGCCAGCAGTGAAGGGACAGGGACTGGGGCCAACGTCCTGACTTTC; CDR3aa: CASSEGTGTGANVLTF
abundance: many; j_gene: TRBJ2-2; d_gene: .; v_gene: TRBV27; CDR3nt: TGTGCCAGCAGCCTAAGGTACACCGGGGAGCTGTTTTTT; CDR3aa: CASSLRYTGELFF
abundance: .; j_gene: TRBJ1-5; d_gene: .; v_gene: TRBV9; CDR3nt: TGTGCCAGCAGCCCCCAGGGAGGGGGCAATCAGCCCCAGCATTTT; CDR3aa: CASSPQGGGNQPQHF
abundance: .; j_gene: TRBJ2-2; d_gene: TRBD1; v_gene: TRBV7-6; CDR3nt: TGTGCCAGCAGCTGGGGACAGGCCGACACCGGGGAGCTGTTTTTT; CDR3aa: CASSWGQADTGELFF
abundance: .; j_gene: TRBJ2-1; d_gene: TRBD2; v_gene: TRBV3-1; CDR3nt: TGTGCCAGCAGCCAAGATAGCGGGACTGATTCCTACAATGAGCAGTTCTTC; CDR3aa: CASSQDSGTDSYNEQFF
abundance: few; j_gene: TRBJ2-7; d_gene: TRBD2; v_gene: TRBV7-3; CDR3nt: TGTGCCAGCAGTCCAAATCTGCGGGGCATCCTGCACCGGGGGGGACCCTACGAGCAGTACTTC; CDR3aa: CASSPNLRGILHRGGPYEQYF
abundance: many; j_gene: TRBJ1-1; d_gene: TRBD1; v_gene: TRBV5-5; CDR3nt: TGTGCCAGCAGCTTTACAGGGGCTGGGACTGAAGCTTTCTTT; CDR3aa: CASSFTGAGTEAFF
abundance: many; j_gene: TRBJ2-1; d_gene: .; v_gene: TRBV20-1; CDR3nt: TGCAGTGCCCCGCTCTTCAATGAGCAGTTCTTC; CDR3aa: CSAPLFNEQFF
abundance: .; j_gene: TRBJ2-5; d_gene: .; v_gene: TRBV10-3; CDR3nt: TGTGCCATCAGTGTCGACCCTGGGGAGACCCAGTACTTC; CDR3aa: CAISVDPGETQYF
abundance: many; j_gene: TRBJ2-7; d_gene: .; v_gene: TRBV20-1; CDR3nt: TGCAGTGCTAGAGATCCAGCCAGGGGATACGAGCAGTACTTC; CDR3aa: CSARDPARGYEQYF
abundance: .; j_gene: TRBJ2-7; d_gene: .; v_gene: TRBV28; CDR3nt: TGTGCCAGCAGTGGGAGTTTAACTGAGAGCTCCTACGAGCAGTACTTC; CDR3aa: CASSGSLTESSYEQYF
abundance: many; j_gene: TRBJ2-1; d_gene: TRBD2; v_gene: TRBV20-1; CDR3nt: TGCAGTGCCCGACTAGCGGGAAATGGCGCGGGGCAGTTCTTC; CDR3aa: CSARLAGNGAGQFF
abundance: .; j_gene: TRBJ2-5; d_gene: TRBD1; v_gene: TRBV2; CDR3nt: TGTGCCAGCAGTGCGGACTCGGTGACAGGGAGAGGGGAGACCCAGTACTTC; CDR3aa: CASSADSVTGRGETQYF
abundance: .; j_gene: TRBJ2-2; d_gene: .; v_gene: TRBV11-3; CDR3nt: TGTGCCAGCAGCAGGGCTAGCGGGGAGCTGTTTTTT; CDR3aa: CASSRASGELFF
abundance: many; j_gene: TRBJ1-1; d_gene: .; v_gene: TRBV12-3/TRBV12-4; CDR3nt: TGTGCCAGCACTCCCCGGGGCAGGCGGAGGACGAACACTGAAGCTTTCTTT; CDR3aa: CASTPRGRRRTNTEAFF
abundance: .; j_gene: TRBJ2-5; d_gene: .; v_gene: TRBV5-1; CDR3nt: TGCGCCAGCAGCTTGGGATCGACGGGGACCCAGTACTTC; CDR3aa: CASSLGSTGTQYF
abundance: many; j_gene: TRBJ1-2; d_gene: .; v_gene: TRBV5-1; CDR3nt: TGCGCCAGCAGCTTGGCCGTACAGGCAGTCAACTATGGCTACACCTTC; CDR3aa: CASSLAVQAVNYGYTF
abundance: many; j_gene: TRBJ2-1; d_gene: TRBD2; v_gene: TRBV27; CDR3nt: TGTGCCAGCAGTTTTGGTAGCGGGAGGAGCAATGAGCAGTTCTTC; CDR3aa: CASSFGSGRSNEQFF
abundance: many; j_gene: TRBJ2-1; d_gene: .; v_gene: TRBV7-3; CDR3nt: TGTGCCAGCAGCTTAGGGGCGGGAAGCTCCTACAATGAGCAGTTCTTC; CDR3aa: CASSLGAGSSYNEQFF
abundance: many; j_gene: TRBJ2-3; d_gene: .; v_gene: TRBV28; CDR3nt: TGTGCCAGCAGTCCTGATTCTAGAACAGATACGCAGTATTTT; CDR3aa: CASSPDSRTDTQYF
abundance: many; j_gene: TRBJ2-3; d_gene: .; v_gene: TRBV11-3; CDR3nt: TGTGCCAGCAGCCCCCACGGGATCAGCACAGATACGCAGTATTTT; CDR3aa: CASSPHGISTDTQYF
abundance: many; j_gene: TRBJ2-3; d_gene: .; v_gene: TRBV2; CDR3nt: TGTGCCAGCAGTGAACTACAAACAGATACGCAGTATTTT; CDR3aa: CASSELQTDTQYF
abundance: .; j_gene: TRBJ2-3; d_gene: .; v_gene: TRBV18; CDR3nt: TGTGCCAGCTCACCCCCGTGGGGTTCGGGAGAGATCACAGATACGCAGTATTTT; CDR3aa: CASSPPWGSGEITDTQYF
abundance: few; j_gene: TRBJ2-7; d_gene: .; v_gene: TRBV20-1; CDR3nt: TGCAGTACCCGGACAGTCTACGAGCAGTACTTC; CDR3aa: CSTRTVYEQYF
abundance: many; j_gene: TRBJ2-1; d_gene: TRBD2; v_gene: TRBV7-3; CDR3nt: TGTGCCAGCAGCCAGTCGGGTCTAGCGGGAGACTACAATGAGCAGTTCTTC; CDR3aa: CASSQSGLAGDYNEQFF
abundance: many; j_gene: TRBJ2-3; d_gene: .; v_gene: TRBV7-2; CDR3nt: TGTGCCAGCAGCTTAGTGCCAGGGGCATCAGATACGCAGTATTTT; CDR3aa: CASSLVPGASDTQYF
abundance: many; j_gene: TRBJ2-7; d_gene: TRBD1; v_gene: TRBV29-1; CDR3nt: TGCAGCGCCCTAGACAGGGTCTCCTACGAGCAGTACTTC; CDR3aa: CSALDRVSYEQYF
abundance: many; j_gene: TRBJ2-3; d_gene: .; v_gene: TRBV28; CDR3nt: TGTGCCAGCAGCTCTGCTAGCACAGATACGCAGTATTTT; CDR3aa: CASSSASTDTQYF
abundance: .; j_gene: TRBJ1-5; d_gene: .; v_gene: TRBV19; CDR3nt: TGTGCCAGTTTTCAGGGCGGGGAAGGCAATCAGCCCCAGCATTTT; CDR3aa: CASFQGGEGNQPQHF